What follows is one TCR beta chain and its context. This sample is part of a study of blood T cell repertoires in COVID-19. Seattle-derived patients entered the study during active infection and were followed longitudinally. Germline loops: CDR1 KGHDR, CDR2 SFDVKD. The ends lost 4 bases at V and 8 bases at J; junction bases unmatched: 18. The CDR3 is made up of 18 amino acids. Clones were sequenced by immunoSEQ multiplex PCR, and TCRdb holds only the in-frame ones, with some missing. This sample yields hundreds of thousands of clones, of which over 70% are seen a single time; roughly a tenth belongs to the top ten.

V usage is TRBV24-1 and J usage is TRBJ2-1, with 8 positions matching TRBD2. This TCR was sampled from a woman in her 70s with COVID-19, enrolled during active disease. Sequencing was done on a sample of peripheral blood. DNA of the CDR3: TGTGCCACCAGTGACCGCGGGGGGTCTAGCGGGCCCTTGGATGAGCAGTTCTTC. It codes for CATSDRGGSSGPLDEQFF.